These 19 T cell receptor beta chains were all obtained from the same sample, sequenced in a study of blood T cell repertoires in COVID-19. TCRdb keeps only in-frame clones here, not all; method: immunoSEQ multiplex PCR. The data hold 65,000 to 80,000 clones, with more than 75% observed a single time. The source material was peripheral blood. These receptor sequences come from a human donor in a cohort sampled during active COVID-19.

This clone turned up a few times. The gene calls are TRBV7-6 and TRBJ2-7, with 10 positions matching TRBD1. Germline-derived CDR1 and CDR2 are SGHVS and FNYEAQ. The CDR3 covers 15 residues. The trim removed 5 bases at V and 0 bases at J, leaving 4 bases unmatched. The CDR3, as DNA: TGTGCCAGCAGCACCGGACAGGGGGTCTCCTACGAGCAGTACTTC. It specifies CASSTGQGVSYEQYF.

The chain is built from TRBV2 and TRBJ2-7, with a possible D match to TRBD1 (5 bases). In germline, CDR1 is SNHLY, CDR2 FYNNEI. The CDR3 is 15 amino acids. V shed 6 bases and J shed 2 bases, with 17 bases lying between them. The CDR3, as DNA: TGTGCCAGCAGGCAATGGGCAGGGTCCCCCTACGAGCAGTACTTC. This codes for CASRQWAGSPYEQYF.

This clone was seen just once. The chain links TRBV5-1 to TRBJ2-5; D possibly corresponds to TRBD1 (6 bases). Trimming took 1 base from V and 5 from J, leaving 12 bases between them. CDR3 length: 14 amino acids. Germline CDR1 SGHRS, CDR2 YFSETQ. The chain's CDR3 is CASSLISGEETQYF. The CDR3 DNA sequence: TGCGCCAGCAGCTTGATTTCAGGGGAGGAGACCCAGTACTTC.

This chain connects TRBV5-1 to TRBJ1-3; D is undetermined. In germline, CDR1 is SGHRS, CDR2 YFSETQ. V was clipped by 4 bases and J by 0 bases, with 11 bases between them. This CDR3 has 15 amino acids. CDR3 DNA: TGCGCCAGCAGCCCGGAGCACTACTCTGGAAACACCATATATTTT. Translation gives CASSPEHYSGNTIYF.

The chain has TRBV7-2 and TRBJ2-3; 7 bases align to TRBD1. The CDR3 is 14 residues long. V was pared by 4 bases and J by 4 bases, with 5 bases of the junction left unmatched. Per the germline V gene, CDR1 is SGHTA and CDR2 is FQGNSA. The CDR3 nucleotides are TGTGCCAGCAGCTCTACAGGGACAGCAGATACGCAGTATTTT. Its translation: CASSSTGTADTQYF.

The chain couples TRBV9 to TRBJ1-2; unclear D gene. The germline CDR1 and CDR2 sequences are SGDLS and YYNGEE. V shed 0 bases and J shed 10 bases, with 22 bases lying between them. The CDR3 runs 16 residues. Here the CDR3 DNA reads TGTGCCAGCAGCGTAGCTCGTGGCAGTTTGGGAGTATCCTACACCTTC. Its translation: CASSVARGSLGVSYTF.

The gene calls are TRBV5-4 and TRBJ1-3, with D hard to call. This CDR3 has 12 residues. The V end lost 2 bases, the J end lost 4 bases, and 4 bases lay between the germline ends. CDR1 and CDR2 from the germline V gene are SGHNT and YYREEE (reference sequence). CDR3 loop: CASSFGGNTIYF. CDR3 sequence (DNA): TGTGCCAGCAGCTTTGGCGGAAACACCATATATTTT.

CDR3 sequence (DNA): TGCAGCGCCATGGGACAGCTGAACACTGAAGCTTTCTTT. This gives the protein CSAMGQLNTEAFF. V is TRBV29-1 and J is TRBJ1-1; 7 bases are shared with TRBD1. Trimming cost V 7 bases and J 0 bases; bases outside gene matches: 5. The germline CDR1 and CDR2 sequences are SQVTM and ANQGSEA. The CDR3 is made up of 13 amino acids. Full variable domain (missing parts from reference TRBV29-1 and TRBJ1-1): SAVISQKPSRDICQRGTSLTIQCQVDSQVTMMFWYRQQPGQSLTLIATANQGSEATYESGFVIDKFPISRPNLTFSTLTVSNMSPEDSSIYLCSAMGQLNTEAFFGQGTRLTVV.

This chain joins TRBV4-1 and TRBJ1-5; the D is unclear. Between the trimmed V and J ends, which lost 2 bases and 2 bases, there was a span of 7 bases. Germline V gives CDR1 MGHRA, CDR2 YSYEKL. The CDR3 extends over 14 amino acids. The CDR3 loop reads CASSQYPRNQPQHF. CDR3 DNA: TGCGCCAGCAGCCAATATCCTCGCAATCAGCCCCAGCATTTT.

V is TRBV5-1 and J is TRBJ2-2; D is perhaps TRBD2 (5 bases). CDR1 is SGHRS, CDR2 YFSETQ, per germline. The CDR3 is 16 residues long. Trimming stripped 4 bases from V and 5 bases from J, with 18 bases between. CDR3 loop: CASSTLGGRGTGELFF. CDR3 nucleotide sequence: TGCGCCAGCAGCACCCTCGGCGGCAGAGGGACCGGGGAGCTGTTTTTT.

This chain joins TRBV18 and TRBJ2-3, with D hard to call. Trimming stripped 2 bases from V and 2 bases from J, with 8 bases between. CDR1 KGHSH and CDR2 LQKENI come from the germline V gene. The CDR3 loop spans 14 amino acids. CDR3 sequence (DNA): TGTGCCAGCTCACCAGCAGGTTTCACAGATACGCAGTATTTT. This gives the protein CASSPAGFTDTQYF.

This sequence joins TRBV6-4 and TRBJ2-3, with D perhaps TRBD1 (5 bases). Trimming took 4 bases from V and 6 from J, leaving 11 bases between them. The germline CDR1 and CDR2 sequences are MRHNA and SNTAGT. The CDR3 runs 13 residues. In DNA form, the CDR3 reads TGTGCCAGCAGTGCGCAGGGAAGGGATACGCAGTATTTT. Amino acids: CASSAQGRDTQYF.

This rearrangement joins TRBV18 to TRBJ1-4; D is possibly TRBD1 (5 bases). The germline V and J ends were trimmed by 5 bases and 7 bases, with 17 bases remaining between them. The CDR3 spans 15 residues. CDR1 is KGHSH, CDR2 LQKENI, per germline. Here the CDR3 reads CASSFLPGAGEKLFF. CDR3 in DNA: TGTGCCAGCTCATTTCTGCCTGGGGCAGGTGAAAAACTGTTTTTT.

The CDR3 protein is CASSVYTGGGMSGELFF. The CDR3 DNA reads as TGTGCCAGCAGCGTTTATACAGGGGGCGGAATGAGCGGGGAGCTGTTTTTT. The chain joins TRBV7-6 to TRBJ2-2; the match to TRBD1 covers 9 bases. The CDR3 covers 17 residues. Trimming took 5 bases from V and 7 from J; bases not matched to a gene: 14. CDR1 and CDR2 from the germline V gene are SGHVS and FNYEAQ.

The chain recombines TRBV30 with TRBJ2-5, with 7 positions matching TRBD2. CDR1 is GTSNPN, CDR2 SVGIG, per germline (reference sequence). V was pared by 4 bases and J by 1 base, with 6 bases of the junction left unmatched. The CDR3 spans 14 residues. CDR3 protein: CAWTPTSPQETQYF. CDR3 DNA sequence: TGTGCCTGGACTCCGACTAGCCCCCAAGAGACCCAGTACTTC.

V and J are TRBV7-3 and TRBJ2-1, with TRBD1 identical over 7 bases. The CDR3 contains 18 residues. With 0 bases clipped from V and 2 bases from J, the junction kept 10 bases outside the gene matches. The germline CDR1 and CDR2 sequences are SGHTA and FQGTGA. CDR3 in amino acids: CASSLTQFIGGPYNEQFF. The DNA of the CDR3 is TGTGCCAGCAGCTTAACGCAGTTTATAGGGGGCCCCTACAATGAGCAGTTCTTC.

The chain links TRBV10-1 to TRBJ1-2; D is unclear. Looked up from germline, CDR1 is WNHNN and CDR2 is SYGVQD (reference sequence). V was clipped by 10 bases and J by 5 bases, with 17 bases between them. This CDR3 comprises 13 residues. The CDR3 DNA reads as TGCGCCACTTCCGTAGCGCGGTGGTATGGCTACACCTTC. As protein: CATSVARWYGYTF.

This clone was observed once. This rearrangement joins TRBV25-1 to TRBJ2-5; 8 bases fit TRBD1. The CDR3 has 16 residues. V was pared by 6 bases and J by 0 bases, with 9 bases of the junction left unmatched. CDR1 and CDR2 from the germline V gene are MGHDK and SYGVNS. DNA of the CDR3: TGTGCCAGCAGAGCCTCAGGGGGCGGATACCAAGAGACCCAGTACTTC. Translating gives CASRASGGGYQETQYF.

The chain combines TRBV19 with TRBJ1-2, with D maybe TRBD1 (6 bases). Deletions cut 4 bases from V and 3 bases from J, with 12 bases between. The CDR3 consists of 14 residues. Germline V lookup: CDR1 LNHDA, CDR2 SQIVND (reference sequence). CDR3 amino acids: CASSTGQNYYGYTF. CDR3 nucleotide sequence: TGTGCCAGTAGTACCGGACAGAACTACTATGGCTACACCTTC.